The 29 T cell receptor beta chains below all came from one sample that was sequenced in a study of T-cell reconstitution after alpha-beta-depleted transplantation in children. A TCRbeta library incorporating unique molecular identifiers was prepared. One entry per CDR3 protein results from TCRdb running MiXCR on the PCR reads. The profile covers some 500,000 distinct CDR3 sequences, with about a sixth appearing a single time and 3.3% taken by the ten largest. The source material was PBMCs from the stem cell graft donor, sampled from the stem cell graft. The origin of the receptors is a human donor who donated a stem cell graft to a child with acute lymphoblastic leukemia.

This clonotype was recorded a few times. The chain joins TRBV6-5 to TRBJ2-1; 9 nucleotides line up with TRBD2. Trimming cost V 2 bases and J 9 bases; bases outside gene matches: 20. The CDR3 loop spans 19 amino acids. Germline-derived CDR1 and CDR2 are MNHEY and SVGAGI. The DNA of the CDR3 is TGTGCCAGCAGTTACACGGGCCCCTTTTTTGCGGGAGGGCCTATTGAGCAGTTCTTC. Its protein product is CASSYTGPFFAGGPIEQFF.

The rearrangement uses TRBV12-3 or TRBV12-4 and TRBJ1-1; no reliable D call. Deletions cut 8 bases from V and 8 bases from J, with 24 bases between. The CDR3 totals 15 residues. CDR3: CASDTTSVGYREAFF. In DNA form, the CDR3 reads TGTGCCAGCGACACGACGTCAGTGGGCTACAGAGAAGCTTTCTTT.

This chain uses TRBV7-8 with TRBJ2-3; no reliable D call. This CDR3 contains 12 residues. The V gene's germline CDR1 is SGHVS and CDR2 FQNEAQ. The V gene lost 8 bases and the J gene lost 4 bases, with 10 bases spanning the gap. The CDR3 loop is CASGLFADTQYF. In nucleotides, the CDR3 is TGTGCCAGCGGGTTGTTCGCAGATACGCAGTATTTT.

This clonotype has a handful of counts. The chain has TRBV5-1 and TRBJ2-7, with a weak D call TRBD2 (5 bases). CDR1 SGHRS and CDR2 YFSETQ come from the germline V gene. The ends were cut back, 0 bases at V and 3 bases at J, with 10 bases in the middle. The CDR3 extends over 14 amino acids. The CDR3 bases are TGCGCCAGCAGCTTGGCGTGGGGAGACTACGAGCAGTACTTC. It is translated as CASSLAWGDYEQYF.

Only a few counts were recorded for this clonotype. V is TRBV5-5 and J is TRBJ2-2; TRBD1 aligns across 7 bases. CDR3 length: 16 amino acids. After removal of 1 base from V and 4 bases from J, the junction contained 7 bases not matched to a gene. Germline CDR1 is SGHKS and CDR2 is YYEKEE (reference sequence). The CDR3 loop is CASSLWDSPLTGELFF. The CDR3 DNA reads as TGTGCCAGCAGCTTGTGGGACAGCCCACTCACCGGGGAGCTGTTTTTT.

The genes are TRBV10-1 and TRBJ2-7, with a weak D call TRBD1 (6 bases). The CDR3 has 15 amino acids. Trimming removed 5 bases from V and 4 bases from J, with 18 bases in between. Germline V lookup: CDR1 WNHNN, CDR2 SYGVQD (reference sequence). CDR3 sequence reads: CASSIGQTLPYEQYF. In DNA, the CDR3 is TGCGCCAGCAGTATCGGACAGACTCTACCATACGAGCAGTACTTC.

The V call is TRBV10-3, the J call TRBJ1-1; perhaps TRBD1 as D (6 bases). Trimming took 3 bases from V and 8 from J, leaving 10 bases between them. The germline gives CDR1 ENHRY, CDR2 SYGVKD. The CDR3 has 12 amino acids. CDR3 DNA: TGTGCCATCAGTGATTGGGGGCCCGAAGCTTTCTTT. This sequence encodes CAISDWGPEAFF.

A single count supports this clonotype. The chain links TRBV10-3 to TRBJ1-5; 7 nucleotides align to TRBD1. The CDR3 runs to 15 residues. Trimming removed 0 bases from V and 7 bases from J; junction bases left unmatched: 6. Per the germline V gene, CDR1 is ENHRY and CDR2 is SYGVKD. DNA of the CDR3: TGTGCCATCAGTGAGTCGACAGGGACCGGACAGCCCCAGCATTTT. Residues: CAISESTGTGQPQHF.

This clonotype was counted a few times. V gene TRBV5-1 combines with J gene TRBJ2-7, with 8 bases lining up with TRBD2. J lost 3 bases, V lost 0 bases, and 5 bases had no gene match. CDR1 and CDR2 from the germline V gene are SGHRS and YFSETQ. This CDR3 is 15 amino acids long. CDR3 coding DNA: TGCGCCAGCAGCTTGGAAACGGGGGGGTACTACGAGCAGTACTTC. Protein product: CASSLETGGYYEQYF.

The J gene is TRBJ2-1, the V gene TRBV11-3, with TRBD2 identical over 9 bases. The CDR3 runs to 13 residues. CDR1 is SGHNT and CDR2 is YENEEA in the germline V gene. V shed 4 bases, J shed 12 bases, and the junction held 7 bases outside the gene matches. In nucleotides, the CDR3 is TGTGCCAGCAGCTCCATGGGACTAGCCAGGCAGTTCTTC. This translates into CASSSMGLARQFF. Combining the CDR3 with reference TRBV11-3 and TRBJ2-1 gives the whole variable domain EAGVVQSPRYKIIEKKQPVAFWCNPISGHNTLYWYLQNLGQGPELLIRYENEEAVDDSQLPKDRFSAERLKGVDSTLKIQPAELGDSAVYLCASSSMGLARQFFGPGTRLTVL.

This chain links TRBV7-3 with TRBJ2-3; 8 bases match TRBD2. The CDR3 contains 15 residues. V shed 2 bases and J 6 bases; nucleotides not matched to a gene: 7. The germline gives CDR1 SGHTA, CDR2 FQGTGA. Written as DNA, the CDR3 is TGTGCCAGCAGCTTAGGAGCGGGAGTCATGGATACGCAGTATTTT. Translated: CASSLGAGVMDTQYF.

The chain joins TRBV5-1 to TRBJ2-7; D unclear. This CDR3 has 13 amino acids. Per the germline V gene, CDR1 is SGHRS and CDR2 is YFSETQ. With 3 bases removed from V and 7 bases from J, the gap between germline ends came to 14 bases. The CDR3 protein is CASSSPPGWEQYF. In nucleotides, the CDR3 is TGCGCCAGCAGCTCACCCCCCGGGTGGGAGCAGTACTTC.

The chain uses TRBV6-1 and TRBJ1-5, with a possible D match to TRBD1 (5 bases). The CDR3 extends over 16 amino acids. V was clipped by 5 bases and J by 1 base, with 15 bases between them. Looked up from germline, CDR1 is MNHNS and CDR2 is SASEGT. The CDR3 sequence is CASSPQGLSSNQPQHF. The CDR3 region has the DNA TGTGCCAGCAGTCCGCAGGGACTTTCGAGCAATCAGCCCCAGCATTTT.

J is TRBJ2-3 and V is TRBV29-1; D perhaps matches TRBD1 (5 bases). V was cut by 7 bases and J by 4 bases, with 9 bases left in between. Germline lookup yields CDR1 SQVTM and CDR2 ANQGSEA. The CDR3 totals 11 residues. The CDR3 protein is CSGQGSDTQYF. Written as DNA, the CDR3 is TGCAGCGGTCAGGGCTCAGATACGCAGTATTTT.

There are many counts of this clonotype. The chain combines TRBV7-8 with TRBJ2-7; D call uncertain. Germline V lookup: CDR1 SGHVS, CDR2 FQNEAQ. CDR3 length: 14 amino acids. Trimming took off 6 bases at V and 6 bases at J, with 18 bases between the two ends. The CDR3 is CASSRLGSSSEQYF. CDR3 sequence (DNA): TGTGCCAGCAGTCGTCTAGGATCCTCCAGCGAGCAGTACTTC.

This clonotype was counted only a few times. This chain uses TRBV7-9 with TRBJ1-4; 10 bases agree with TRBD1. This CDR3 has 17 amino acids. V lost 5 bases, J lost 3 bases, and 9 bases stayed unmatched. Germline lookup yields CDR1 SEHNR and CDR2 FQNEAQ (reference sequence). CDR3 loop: CASSQTGGLTPNEKLFF. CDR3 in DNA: TGTGCCAGCAGCCAGACAGGGGGCCTTACCCCTAATGAAAAACTGTTTTTT.

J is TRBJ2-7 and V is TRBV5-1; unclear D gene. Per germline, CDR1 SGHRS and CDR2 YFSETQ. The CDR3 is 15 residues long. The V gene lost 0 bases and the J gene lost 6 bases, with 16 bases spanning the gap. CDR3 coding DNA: TGCGCCAGCAGCTTGGTAGGCGGTCAGGTTTTCGAGCAGTACTTC. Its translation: CASSLVGGQVFEQYF.

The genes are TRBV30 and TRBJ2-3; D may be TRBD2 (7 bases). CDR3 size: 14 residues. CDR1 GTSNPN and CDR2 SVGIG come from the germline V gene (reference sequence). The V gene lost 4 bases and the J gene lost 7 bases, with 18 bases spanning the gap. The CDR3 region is CAWNLGGARNTQYF. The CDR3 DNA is TGTGCCTGGAACCTGGGGGGGGCGCGGAATACGCAGTATTTT.

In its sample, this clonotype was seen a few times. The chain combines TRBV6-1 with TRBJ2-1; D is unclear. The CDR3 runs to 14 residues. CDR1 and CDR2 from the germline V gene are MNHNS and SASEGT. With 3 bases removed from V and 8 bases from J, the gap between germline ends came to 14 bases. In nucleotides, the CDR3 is TGTGCCAGCAGTGACCCGACTGGCCGGGATGAGCAGTTCTTC. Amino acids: CASSDPTGRDEQFF.

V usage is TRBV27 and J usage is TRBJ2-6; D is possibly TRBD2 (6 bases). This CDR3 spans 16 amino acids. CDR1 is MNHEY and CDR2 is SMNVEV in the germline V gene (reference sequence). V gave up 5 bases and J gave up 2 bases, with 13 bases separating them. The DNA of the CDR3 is TGTGCCAGCAGTGCCCCGGGGGTCCCTGGGGCCAACGTCCTGACTTTC. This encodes CASSAPGVPGANVLTF. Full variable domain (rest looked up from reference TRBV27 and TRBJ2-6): EAQVTQNPRYLITVTGKKLTVTCSQNMNHEYMSWYRQDPGLGLRQIYYSMNVEVTDKGDVPEGYKVSRKEKRNFPLILESPSPNQTSLYFCASSAPGVPGANVLTFGAGSRLTVL.

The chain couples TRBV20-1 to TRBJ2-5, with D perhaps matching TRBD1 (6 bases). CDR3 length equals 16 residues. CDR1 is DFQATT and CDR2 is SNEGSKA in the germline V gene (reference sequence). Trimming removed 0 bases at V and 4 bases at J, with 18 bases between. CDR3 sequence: CSAREGGQWKVETQYF. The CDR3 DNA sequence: TGCAGTGCTAGAGAAGGGGGACAATGGAAGGTAGAGACCCAGTACTTC.

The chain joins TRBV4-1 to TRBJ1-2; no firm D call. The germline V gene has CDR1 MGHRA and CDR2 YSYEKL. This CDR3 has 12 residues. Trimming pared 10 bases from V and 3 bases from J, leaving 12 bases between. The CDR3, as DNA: TGCGCCACAACGGGGTATGACTATGGCTACACCTTC. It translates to CATTGYDYGYTF.

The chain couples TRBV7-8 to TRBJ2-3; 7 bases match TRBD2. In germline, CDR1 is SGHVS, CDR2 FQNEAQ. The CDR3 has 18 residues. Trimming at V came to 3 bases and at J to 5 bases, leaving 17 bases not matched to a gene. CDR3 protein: CASSFGWADAGAKDTQYF. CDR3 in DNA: TGTGCCAGCAGCTTCGGGTGGGCCGACGCGGGAGCAAAAGATACGCAGTATTTT.

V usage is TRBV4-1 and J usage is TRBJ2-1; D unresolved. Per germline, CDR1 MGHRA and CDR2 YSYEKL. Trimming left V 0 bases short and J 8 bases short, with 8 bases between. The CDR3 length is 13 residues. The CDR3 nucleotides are TGCGCCAGCAGCCAAGATTTAGCAGATGAGCAGTTCTTC. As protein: CASSQDLADEQFF.

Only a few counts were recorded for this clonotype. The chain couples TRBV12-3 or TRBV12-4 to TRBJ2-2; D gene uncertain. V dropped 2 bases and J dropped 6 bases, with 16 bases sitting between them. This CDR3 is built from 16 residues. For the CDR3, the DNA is TGTGCCAGCAGTTTATTGGCTCAATTGGCCCCCGGGGAGCTGTTTTTT. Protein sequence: CASSLLAQLAPGELFF.

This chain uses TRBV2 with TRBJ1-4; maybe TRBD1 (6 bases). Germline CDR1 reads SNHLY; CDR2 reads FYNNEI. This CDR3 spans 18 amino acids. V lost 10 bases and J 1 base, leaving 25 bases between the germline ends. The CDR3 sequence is CAICPSILQGGTNEKLFF. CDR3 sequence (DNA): TGTGCCATCTGTCCTTCGATACTACAGGGAGGAACTAATGAAAAACTGTTTTTT.

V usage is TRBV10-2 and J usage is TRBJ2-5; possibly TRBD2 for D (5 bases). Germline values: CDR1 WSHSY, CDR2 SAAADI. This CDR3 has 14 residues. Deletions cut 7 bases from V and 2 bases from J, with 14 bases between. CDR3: CASNQRWVQETQYF. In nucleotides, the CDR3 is TGCGCCAGCAATCAGCGGTGGGTTCAAGAGACCCAGTACTTC.

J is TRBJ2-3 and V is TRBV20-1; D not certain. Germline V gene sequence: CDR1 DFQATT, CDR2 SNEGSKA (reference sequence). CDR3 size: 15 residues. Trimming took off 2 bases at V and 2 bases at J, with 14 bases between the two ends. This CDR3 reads CSARSLSGPTDTQYF. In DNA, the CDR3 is TGCAGTGCTAGATCATTATCGGGTCCCACAGATACGCAGTATTTT.

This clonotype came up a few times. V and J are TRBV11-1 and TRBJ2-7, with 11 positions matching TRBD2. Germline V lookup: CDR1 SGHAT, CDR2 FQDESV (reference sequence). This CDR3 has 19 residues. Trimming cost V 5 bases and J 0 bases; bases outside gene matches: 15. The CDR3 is CASSPSSTSGGPTSYEQYF. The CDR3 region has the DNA TGTGCCAGCAGCCCGTCATCCACTAGCGGGGGACCAACCTCCTACGAGCAGTACTTC.